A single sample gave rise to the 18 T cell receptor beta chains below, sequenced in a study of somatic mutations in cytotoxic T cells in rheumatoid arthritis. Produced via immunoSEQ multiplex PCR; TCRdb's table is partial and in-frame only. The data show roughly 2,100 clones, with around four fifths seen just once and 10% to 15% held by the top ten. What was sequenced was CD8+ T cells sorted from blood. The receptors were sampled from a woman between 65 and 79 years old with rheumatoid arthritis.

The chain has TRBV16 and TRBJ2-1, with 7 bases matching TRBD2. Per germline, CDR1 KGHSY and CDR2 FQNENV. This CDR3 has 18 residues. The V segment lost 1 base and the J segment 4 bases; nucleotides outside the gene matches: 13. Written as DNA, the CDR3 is TGTGCCAGCAGCCAATTTCTCCAGCGGGGATCCCTTTACAATGAGCAGTTCTTC. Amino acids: CASSQFLQRGSLYNEQFF.

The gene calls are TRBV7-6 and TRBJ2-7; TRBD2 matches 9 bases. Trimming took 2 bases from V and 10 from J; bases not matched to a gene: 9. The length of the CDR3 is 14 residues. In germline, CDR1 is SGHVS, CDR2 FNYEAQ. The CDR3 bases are TGTGCCAGCAGCTTATCCCCATGGACTAGCGAACAGTACTTC. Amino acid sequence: CASSLSPWTSEQYF.

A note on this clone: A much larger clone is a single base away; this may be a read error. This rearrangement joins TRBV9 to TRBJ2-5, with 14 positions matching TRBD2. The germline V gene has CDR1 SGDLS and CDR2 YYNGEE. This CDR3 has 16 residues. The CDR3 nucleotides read TGTTCCAGCAGCGATCGACTAGCGGGAGGGACAGAGACCCAGTACTTC. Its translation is CSSSDRLAGGTETQYF.

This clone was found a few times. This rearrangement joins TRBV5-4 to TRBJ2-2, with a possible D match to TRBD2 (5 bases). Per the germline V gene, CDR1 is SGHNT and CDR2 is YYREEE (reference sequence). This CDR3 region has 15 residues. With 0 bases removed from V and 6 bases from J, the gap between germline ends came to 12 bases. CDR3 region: CASSLAGMGPGELFF. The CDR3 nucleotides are TGTGCCAGCAGCTTGGCCGGGATGGGCCCCGGGGAGCTGTTTTTT.

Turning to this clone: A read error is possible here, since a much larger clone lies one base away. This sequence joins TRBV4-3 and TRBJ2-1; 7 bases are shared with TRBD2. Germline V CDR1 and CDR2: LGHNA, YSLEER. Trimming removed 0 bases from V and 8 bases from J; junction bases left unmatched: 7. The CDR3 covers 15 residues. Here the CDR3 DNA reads TGCGCCAGCAGCCAAGATTGGATGGCGGGAGATGAGCAGTTCTTC. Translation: CASSQDWMAGDEQFF.

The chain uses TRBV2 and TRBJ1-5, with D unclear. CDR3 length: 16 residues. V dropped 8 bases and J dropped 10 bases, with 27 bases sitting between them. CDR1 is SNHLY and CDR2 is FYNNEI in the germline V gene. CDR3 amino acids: CASELRPLYSNRPQHF. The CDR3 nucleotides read TGTGCCAGCGAACTAAGACCCCTTTATAGCAATCGTCCCCAGCATTTT.

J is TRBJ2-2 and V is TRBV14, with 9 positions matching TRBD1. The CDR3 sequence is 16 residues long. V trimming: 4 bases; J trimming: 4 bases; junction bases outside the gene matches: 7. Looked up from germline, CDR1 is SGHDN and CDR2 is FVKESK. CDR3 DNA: TGTGCCAGCAGCCCATACAGGGGGCCGGGCACCGGGGAGCTGTTTTTT. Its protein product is CASSPYRGPGTGELFF.

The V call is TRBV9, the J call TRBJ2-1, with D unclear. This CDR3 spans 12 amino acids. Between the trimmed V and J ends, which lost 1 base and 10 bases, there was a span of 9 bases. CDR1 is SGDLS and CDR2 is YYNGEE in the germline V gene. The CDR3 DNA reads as TGTGCCAGCAGCGTACCCTCGGAGGAGCAGTTCTTC. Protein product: CASSVPSEEQFF.

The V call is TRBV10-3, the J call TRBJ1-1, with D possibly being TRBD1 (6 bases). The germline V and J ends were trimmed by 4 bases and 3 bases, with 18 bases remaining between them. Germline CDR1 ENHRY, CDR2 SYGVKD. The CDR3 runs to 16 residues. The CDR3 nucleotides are TGTGCCATCAGTGCTCTTCAACAGGGTGTCGACACTGAAGCTTTCTTT. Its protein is CAISALQQGVDTEAFF.

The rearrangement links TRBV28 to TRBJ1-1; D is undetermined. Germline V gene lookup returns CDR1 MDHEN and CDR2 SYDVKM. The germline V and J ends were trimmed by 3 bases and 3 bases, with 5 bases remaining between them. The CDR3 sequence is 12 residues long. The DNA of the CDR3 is TGTGCCAGCAGTTTTATGTACACTGAAGCTTTCTTT. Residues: CASSFMYTEAFF.

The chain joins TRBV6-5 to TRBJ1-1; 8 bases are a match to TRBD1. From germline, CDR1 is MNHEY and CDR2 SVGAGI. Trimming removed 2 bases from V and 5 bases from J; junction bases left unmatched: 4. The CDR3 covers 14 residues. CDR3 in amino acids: CASSYAQGETEAFF. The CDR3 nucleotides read TGTGCCAGCAGTTACGCACAGGGGGAGACTGAAGCTTTCTTT.

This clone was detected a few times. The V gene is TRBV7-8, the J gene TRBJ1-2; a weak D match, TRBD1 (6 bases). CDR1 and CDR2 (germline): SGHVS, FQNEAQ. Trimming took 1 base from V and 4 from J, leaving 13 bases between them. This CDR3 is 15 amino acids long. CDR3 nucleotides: TGTGCCAGCAGCTTAGAGCGGGGGGCGGTCTATGGCTACACCTTC. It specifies CASSLERGAVYGYTF.

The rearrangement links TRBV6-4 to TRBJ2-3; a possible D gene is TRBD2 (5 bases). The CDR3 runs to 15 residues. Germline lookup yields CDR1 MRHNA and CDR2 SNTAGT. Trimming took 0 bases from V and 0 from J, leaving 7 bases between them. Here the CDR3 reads CASSDSAGSTDTQYF. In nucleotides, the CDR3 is TGTGCCAGCAGTGACTCGGCGGGTAGCACAGATACGCAGTATTTT.

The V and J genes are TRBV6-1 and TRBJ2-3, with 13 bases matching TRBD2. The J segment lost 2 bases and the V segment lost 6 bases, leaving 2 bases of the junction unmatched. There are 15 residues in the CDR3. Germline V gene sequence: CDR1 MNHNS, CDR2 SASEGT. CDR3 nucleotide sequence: TGTGCCAGCAGGGGACTAGCGGGGACCACAGATACGCAGTATTTT. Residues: CASRGLAGTTDTQYF.

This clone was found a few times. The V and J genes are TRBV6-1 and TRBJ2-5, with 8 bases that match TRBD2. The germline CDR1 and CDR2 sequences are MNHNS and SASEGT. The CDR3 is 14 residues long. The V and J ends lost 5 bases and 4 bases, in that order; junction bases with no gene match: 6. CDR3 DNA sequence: TGTGCCAGCAGTTCTTCCGGGGGGGGAGAGACCCAGTACTTC. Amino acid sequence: CASSSSGGGETQYF.

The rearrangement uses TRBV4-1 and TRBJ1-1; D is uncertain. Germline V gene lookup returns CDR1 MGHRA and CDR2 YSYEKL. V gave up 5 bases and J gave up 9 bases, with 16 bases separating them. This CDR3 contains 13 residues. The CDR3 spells CASSSNIEPKAFF. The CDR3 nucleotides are TGCGCCAGCAGCTCGAACATCGAACCCAAAGCTTTCTTT.

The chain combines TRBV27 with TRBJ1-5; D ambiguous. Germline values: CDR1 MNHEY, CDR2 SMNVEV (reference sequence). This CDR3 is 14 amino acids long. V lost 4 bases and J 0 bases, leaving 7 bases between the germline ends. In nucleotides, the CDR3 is TGTGCCAGCAGTTGGGCAGGTAGCAATCAGCCCCAGCATTTT. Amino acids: CASSWAGSNQPQHF.

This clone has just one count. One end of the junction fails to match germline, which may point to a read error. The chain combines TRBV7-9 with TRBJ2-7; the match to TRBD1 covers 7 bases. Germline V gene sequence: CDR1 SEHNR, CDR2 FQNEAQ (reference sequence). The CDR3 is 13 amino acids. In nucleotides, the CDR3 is TGTGCCGGCAGCCCCACAGGGGAGAACGAGCAGTACTTC. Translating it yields CAGSPTGENEQYF.